This T cell receptor (beta chain) was identified in a study of T cells after somatic rescue of genetic block. Sequencing was performed with immunoSEQ multiplex PCR; in TCRdb, only in-frame clones are kept and a portion is missing. The table lists some 70,000 clones, roughly 88% of them singletons. The CDR3 runs 16 residues. Germline V gene data show CDR1 as WNHNN and CDR2 as SYGVQD (reference sequence). V shed 6 bases and J shed 2 bases, with 18 bases lying between them. The sequencing input was peripheral blood mononuclear cells (PBMCs). The clonotype was recovered from a man aged 25-45 years. The chain is built from TRBV10-1 and TRBJ2-3; TRBD2 is a possible D gene (5 bases). This CDR3 reads CASSQDPGEDTDTQYF. The CDR3 DNA is TGCGCCAGCAGCCAGGACCCCGGGGAAGACACAGATACGCAGTATTTT.